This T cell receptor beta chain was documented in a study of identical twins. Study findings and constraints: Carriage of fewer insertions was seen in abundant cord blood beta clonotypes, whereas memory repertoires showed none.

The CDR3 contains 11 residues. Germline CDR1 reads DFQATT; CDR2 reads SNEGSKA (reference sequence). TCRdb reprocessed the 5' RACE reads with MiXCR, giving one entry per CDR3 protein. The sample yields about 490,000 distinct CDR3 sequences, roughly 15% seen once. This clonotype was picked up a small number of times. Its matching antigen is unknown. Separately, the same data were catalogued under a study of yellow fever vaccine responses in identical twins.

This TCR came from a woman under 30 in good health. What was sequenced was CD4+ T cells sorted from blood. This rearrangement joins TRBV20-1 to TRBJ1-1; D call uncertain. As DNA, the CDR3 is TGCACCTCCACCAAGAACACTGAAGCTTTCTTT. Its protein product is CTSTKNTEAFF.